This is a list of T cell receptor beta chains from one sample in a study of CD8+ T cells in alopecia areata. Libraries were prepared by immunoSEQ multiplex PCR; TCRdb keeps only in-frame clonotypes and omits some of them. This table has roughly 200,000 clones, approximately 45% appearing once. The starting material was CD4+ T cells sorted from blood, obtained at approximately week 39, from a patient treated with tofacitinib. The source is a human donor with alopecia areata. Each CDR3 is given with its conserved first and last residue. The D gene is left open where the match is weak. Not all rows give a size; the values are once, few, many and, for expanded clones, a class.

>TRBJ1-5|.|TRBV30|TRBD1
CAWSRDRVGQPQHF
TGTGCCTGGAGTAGAGACAGGGTAGGGCAGCCCCAGCATTTT
>TRBJ1-2|few|TRBV28|.
CASSLSLEGRDYTF
TGTGCCAGCAGTTTGAGTTTGGAAGGCAGGGACTACACCTTC
>TRBJ2-7|.|TRBV7-9|.
CASRGLTYEQYF
TGTGCCAGCAGGGGACTGACCTACGAGCAGTACTTC
>TRBJ2-5|few|TRBV30|.
CAWSVKGGETQYF
TGTGCCTGGAGTGTCAAGGGGGGAGAGACCCAGTACTTC
>TRBJ1-3|.|TRBV19|TRBD1
CASMWTGRGNTIYF
TGTGCCAGTATGTGGACAGGGCGGGGAAACACCATATATTTT
>TRBJ2-3|.|TRBV29-1|TRBD2
CSVEDWTSGSYTDTQYF
TGCAGCGTTGAAGATTGGACTAGCGGGAGCTACACAGATACGCAGTATTTT
>TRBJ2-4|few|TRBV7-2|TRBD2
CASSFQLAGPLNIQYF
TGTGCCAGCAGCTTCCAACTAGCGGGCCCCCTCAACATTCAGTACTTC
>TRBJ2-1|many|TRBV7-9|.
CASSFIDEQFF
TGTGCCAGCAGCTTCATCGATGAGCAGTTCTTC
>TRBJ2-5|few|TRBV29-1|.
CSVTLETQYF
TGCAGCGTTACTCTTGAGACCCAGTACTTC
>TRBJ2-2|.|TRBV11-2|.
CASSRGANTGELFF
TGTGCCAGCAGTCGTGGGGCAAACACCGGGGAGCTGTTTTTT
>TRBJ1-1|.|TRBV7-9|.
CASSSGGNTEAFF
TGTGCCAGCAGCTCCGGAGGGAACACTGAAGCTTTCTTT
>TRBJ1-5|.|TRBV5-1|.
CASSPGLDQPQHF
TGCGCCAGCAGTCCGGGACTCGATCAGCCCCAGCATTTT
>TRBJ2-3|.|TRBV5-4|.
CASSFSGQKRAQYF
TGTGCCAGCAGCTTCTCCGGACAGAAACGCGCGCAGTATTTT
>TRBJ1-3|.|TRBV5-1|TRBD1
CASSYRGHVYF
TGCGCCAGCAGCTACAGGGGGCACGTATATTTT
>TRBJ2-7|.|TRBV5-1|.
CASSLNRGHEQYF
TGCGCCAGCAGCTTGAACAGAGGGCACGAGCAGTACTTC
>TRBJ2-6|.|TRBV4-2|.
CASSQGPQGFGANVLTF
TGTGCCAGCAGCCAAGGGCCCCAGGGCTTTGGGGCCAACGTCCTGACTTTC
>TRBJ1-1|few|TRBV30|.
CAWSPKGAVNTEAFF
TGTGCCTGGAGTCCTAAAGGGGCAGTCAACACTGAAGCTTTCTTT
>TRBJ2-4|.|TRBV27|TRBD2
CASGERGGNIQYF
TGTGCCAGCGGTGAGCGGGGGGGGAACATTCAGTACTTC
>TRBJ2-2|few|TRBV7-8|TRBD2
CASSQTGTSGIVRTGELFF
TGTGCCAGCAGTCAAACCGGGACTAGCGGGATAGTACGTACCGGGGAGCTGTTTTTT
>TRBJ1-1|few|TRBV5-5|.
CASSSGLLNTEAFF
TGTGCCAGCAGCTCGGGCCTATTGAACACTGAAGCTTTCTTT
>TRBJ2-5|.|TRBV4-3|.
CASSQEGGPGGTQYF
TGCGCCAGCAGCCAAGAGGGAGGACCTGGGGGGACCCAGTACTTC
>TRBJ2-7|.|TRBV30|.
CAWKTHRSPYEQYF
TGTGCCTGGAAGACTCACCGTTCCCCCTACGAGCAGTACTTC
>TRBJ2-5|.|TRBV18|TRBD1
CASSPVTGETQYF
TGTGCCAGCTCACCAGTGACAGGGGAGACCCAGTACTTC
>TRBJ2-7|.|TRBV30|.
CAYTRKDHNSYEQYF
TGTGCCTACACGAGGAAGGACCATAACTCCTACGAGCAGTACTTC
>TRBJ1-5|few|TRBV30|TRBD1
CAWSETGGNQPQHF
TGTGCCTGGAGTGAGACAGGGGGTAATCAGCCCCAGCATTTT
>TRBJ1-5|.|TRBV30|.
CAWSVPRVGSNQPQHF
TGTGCCTGGAGTGTCCCCAGGGTCGGTAGCAATCAGCCCCAGCATTTT
>TRBJ2-1|.|TRBV5-1|.
CASSLTGRGKDEQFF
TGCGCCAGCAGCTTGACCGGACGCGGTAAGGATGAGCAGTTCTTC
>TRBJ2-1|.|TRBV7-3|TRBD2
CASSLGLAGNNEQFF
TGTGCCAGCAGCTTAGGGCTAGCGGGAAACAATGAGCAGTTCTTC
>TRBJ1-5|once|TRBV15|.
CATSREGRVEEPQHF
TGTGCCACCAGCAGAGAGGGCAGGGTCGAGGAGCCCCAGCATTTT
>TRBJ2-5|.|TRBV28|.
CASSRERNVQYF
TGTGCCAGCAGTCGAGAGAGGAATGTCCAGTACTTC
>TRBJ1-4|few|TRBV29-1|.
CSVRRAPGEKLFF
TGCAGCGTCCGAAGGGCACCTGGGGAAAAACTGTTTTTT
>TRBJ1-1|few|TRBV6-5|TRBD1
CASSSDRGRNTEAFF
TGTGCCAGCAGTTCGGACAGGGGACGCAACACTGAAGCTTTCTTT
>TRBJ1-2|.|TRBV29-1|.
CSVDSWGNYGYTF
TGCAGCGTAGACAGTTGGGGTAACTATGGCTACACCTTC
>TRBJ2-3|.|TRBV15|.
CATAGASTDTQYF
TGTGCCACCGCGGGGGCTAGCACAGATACGCAGTATTTT
>TRBJ2-2|.|TRBV25-1|.
CASRSSGELFF
TGTGCCAGCAGGTCCAGCGGGGAGCTGTTTTTT
>TRBJ1-2|many|TRBV15|TRBD1
CATSRDQDRVGYGYTF
TGTGCCACCAGCAGAGATCAGGACAGGGTGGGTTATGGCTACACCTTC
>TRBJ1-1|.|TRBV30|.
CAWIDKHPEAFF
TGTGCCTGGATAGACAAGCATCCTGAAGCTTTCTTT
>TRBJ2-6|.|TRBV15|TRBD2
CATSRYGRGSGANVLTF
TGTGCCACCAGCAGGTATGGGAGGGGCTCTGGGGCCAACGTCCTGACTTTC
>TRBJ2-2|.|TRBV5-1|.
CASSEAGRNTGELFF
TGCGCCAGCAGTGAGGCGGGACGTAACACCGGGGAGCTGTTTTTT
>TRBJ2-5|.|TRBV30|.
CAWSVGGQETQYF
TGTGCCTGGAGTGTAGGGGGCCAAGAGACCCAGTACTTC
>TRBJ1-2|.|TRBV29-1|TRBD1
CSVGTGDSRNYGYTF
TGCAGCGTGGGGACAGGCGACTCGAGGAACTATGGCTACACCTTC
>TRBJ2-7|.|TRBV5-1|.
CASSFRGSYEQYF
TGCGCCAGCAGCTTTCGGGGCTCCTACGAGCAGTACTTC
>TRBJ1-1|few|TRBV6-6|.
CASRSGGGTEAFF
TGTGCCAGCAGGAGTGGGGGTGGCACTGAAGCTTTCTTT
>TRBJ1-2|.|TRBV10-3|.
CAISEFGGRRGYTF
TGTGCCATCAGTGAATTCGGGGGGCGGCGAGGCTACACCTTC
>TRBJ2-5|few|TRBV29-1|.
CSVDRGQETQYF
TGCAGCGTTGACCGGGGCCAAGAGACCCAGTACTTC
>TRBJ2-1|.|TRBV20-1|.
CSGEIYNEQFF
TGCAGTGGTGAGATCTACAATGAGCAGTTCTTC
>TRBJ2-3|few|TRBV4-3|.
CASSPLGPPLDTDTQYF
TGCGCCAGCAGCCCTCTGGGACCTCCCCTAGACACAGATACGCAGTATTTT
>TRBJ2-7|.|TRBV30|.
CAWSPGHRGSYEQYF
TGTGCCTGGAGTCCGGGACACCGGGGCTCCTACGAGCAGTACTTC
>TRBJ2-4|.|TRBV18|.
CASSPGSRENIQYF
TGTGCCAGCTCACCGGGGAGCAGGGAAAACATTCAGTACTTC
>TRBJ2-2|few|TRBV7-7|.
CASSLTGYTGELFF
TGTGCTAGCAGCTTGACGGGTTACACCGGGGAGCTGTTTTTT
>TRBJ2-1|.|TRBV5-1|.
CASSLASVNNEQFF
TGCGCCAGCAGCTTGGCTTCCGTAAACAATGAGCAGTTCTTC